A single sample gave rise to the 14 T cell receptor beta chains below, sequenced in a study of blood T cell repertoires in COVID-19. Clones were sequenced by immunoSEQ multiplex PCR, and TCRdb holds only the in-frame ones, with some missing. This sample yields roughly 200,000 clones, of which 81% are seen a single time; roughly 7.9% belongs to the top ten. Input material: peripheral blood. The receptor source for this set is a woman of 80 years or more with acute or convalescent COVID-19.

For this clone: Distinct nucleotide sequences in the sample also encode this CDR3. V and J are TRBV5-1 and TRBJ2-7, with D maybe TRBD2 (5 bases). Germline CDR1 reads SGHRS; CDR2 reads YFSETQ. The CDR3 extends over 15 amino acids. V was cut by 0 bases and J by 0 bases, with 10 bases left in between. The CDR3 region is CASSLVSGSSYEQYF. The CDR3 DNA reads as TGCGCCAGCAGCTTGGTAAGCGGTAGCTCCTACGAGCAGTACTTC.

V usage is TRBV6-5 and J usage is TRBJ2-5, with D perhaps TRBD2 (6 bases). Germline assignment: CDR1 MNHEY and CDR2 SVGAGI. The CDR3 has 15 amino acids. The ends were cut back, 7 bases at V and 0 bases at J, with 15 bases in the middle. CDR3 DNA sequence: TGTGCCAGCACTGCCCTTCGGGGGAACCAAGAGACCCAGTACTTC. It translates to CASTALRGNQETQYF.

The CDR3 reads CATSRDLGQVVFF. CDR3 sequence (DNA): TGTGCCACCAGCAGAGATTTGGGACAGGTCGTGTTCTTC. V is TRBV15 and J is TRBJ2-1, with 8 nucleotides matching TRBD1. The germline V gene has CDR1 LNHNV and CDR2 YYDKDF (reference sequence). The CDR3 contains 13 residues. With V trimmed by 0 bases and J by 15 bases, 7 bases remained unmatched.

This rearrangement joins TRBV28 to TRBJ2-7; no firm D call. CDR1 and CDR2 (germline): MDHEN, SYDVKM. The CDR3 is 12 residues long. Trimming removed 7 bases at V and 3 bases at J, with 10 bases between. The CDR3, as DNA: TGTGCCAGCAATCCAGCGAACTACGAGCAGTACTTC. Translation: CASNPANYEQYF. The variable domain in full, with the rest retrieved from reference TRBV28 and TRBJ2-7, is DVKVTQSSRYLVKRTGEKVFLECVQDMDHENMFWYRQDPGLGLRLIYFSYDVKMKEKGDIPEGYSVSREKKERFSLILESASTNQTSMYLCASNPANYEQYFGPGTRLTVT.

This clone was counted a few times. This chain joins TRBV5-5 and TRBJ1-2, with D maybe TRBD1 (5 bases). V dropped 1 base and J dropped 5 bases, with 12 bases sitting between them. This CDR3 region has 14 residues. Germline V lookup: CDR1 SGHKS, CDR2 YYEKEE (reference sequence). The CDR3 protein is CASSLQGGSYGYTF. The DNA of the CDR3 is TGTGCCAGCAGCTTGCAGGGAGGTAGTTATGGCTACACCTTC.

The V and J genes are TRBV12-5 and TRBJ1-1; D is uncertain. Looked up from germline, CDR1 is LGHNT and CDR2 is FRNRAP. The CDR3 consists of 13 residues. Trimming stripped 1 base from V and 4 bases from J, with 7 bases between. The DNA for the CDR3 is TGTGCTAGTGGTTTGGCGGGGAGCACTGAAGCTTTCTTT. Protein product: CASGLAGSTEAFF.

The V and J genes are TRBV10-1 and TRBJ1-2, with D unresolved. This CDR3 comprises 13 residues. Germline V gives CDR1 WNHNN, CDR2 SYGVQD (reference sequence). The ends were cut back, 4 bases at V and 4 bases at J, with 10 bases in the middle. The CDR3 bases are TGCGCCAGCAGTGGGACTTGGGGCTATGGCTACACCTTC. This encodes CASSGTWGYGYTF.

CDR3 residues: CASSLRLDREKRSSNQPQHF. The CDR3 region has the DNA TGTGCCAGCAGCTTAAGATTGGACAGGGAGAAAAGATCTAGCAATCAGCCCCAGCATTTT. J is TRBJ1-5 and V is TRBV7-4; the match to TRBD1 covers 8 bases. CDR3 size: 20 residues. Germline V gives CDR1 SGHVT, CDR2 SQSDAQ. With V trimmed by 2 bases and J by 0 bases, 15 bases remained unmatched.

The J gene is TRBJ2-1, the V gene TRBV5-1; 11 nucleotides match TRBD2. J gave up 7 bases and V 6 bases, and 9 bases lay outside the gene matches. Germline CDR1 reads SGHRS; CDR2 reads YFSETQ. The CDR3 has 15 residues. The DNA for the CDR3 is TGCGCCAGCACCGCGGGACTAGCGGCCCTGAATGAGCAGTTCTTC. Its protein is CASTAGLAALNEQFF.

This chain connects TRBV28 to TRBJ2-1; no firm D call. CDR3 length: 13 amino acids. From germline, CDR1 is MDHEN and CDR2 SYDVKM. Trimming stripped 2 bases from V and 6 bases from J, with 8 bases between. The CDR3 here is CASSLTVPNEQFF. CDR3 coding DNA: TGTGCCAGCAGTTTAACGGTCCCCAATGAGCAGTTCTTC.

Only a few counts were recorded for this clone. The chain couples TRBV9 to TRBJ1-2, with 7 bases matching TRBD1. This CDR3 has 13 residues. Germline V gene data show CDR1 as SGDLS and CDR2 as YYNGEE. The trim removed 4 bases at V and 5 bases at J, leaving 5 bases unmatched. The DNA of the CDR3 is TGTGCCAGCAGCCCGGGACAGTCTTATGGCTACACCTTC. Its translation: CASSPGQSYGYTF.

This chain uses TRBV6-5 with TRBJ1-2; 7 bases agree with TRBD1. The V gene's germline CDR1 is MNHEY and CDR2 SVGAGI. V was pared by 5 bases and J by 4 bases, with 7 bases of the junction left unmatched. The CDR3 is 14 residues long. CDR3 in DNA: TGTGCCAGCAGTCGTACAGGGGCGGGCTATGGCTACACCTTC. Translation gives CASSRTGAGYGYTF.

This clone came up a few times. The CDR3 sequence: CASSEGTGGSGANVLTF. CDR3 nucleotides: TGTGCCAGCAGTGAAGGGACAGGGGGCTCTGGGGCCAACGTCCTGACTTTC. The chain couples TRBV6-1 to TRBJ2-6, with 10 nucleotides matching TRBD1. Germline V lookup: CDR1 MNHNS, CDR2 SASEGT. This CDR3 has 17 residues. The V segment lost 1 base and the J segment 0 bases; nucleotides outside the gene matches: 0.

The CDR3 region is CAIGQGGLNTEAFF. CDR3 bases: TGTGCCATCGGACAGGGGGGCCTGAACACTGAAGCTTTCTTT. The J gene is TRBJ1-1, the V gene TRBV6-5; 10 bases map to TRBD1. The CDR3 consists of 14 residues. Germline CDR1 MNHEY, CDR2 SVGAGI. J gave up 0 bases and V 10 bases, and 5 bases lay outside the gene matches.